What follows are 5 T cell receptor beta chains derived from one specimen sequenced in a study of blood T cell repertoires in COVID-19. Assay used: immunoSEQ multiplex PCR; TCRdb lists only in-frame clones, some missing. The sample lists some 330,000 clones, approximately 90% occurring once. The sequenced material came from peripheral blood. Receptors originate from a woman aged 45-65 years with active or convalescent COVID-19.

The gene calls are TRBV4-3 and TRBJ2-5, with D possibly TRBD2 on 6 matching bases. The germline CDR1 and CDR2 sequences are LGHNA and YSLEER. Trimming removed 1 base at V and 1 base at J, with 13 bases between. The CDR3 sequence is 16 residues long. The chain's CDR3 is CASSQGGGLPQETQYF. For the CDR3, the DNA is TGCGCCAGCAGCCAAGGGGGAGGACTACCCCAAGAGACCCAGTACTTC.

The chain carries TRBV5-6 and TRBJ1-6; D might be TRBD1 (6 bases). Germline V gene data show CDR1 as SGHDT and CDR2 as YYEEEE. Between the trimmed V and J ends, which lost 5 bases and 10 bases, there was a span of 22 bases. The CDR3 length is 16 residues. The DNA of the CDR3 is TGTGCCAGCAGGATACAGGGTACGAACCTAAACTCACCCCTCCACTTT. It encodes CASRIQGTNLNSPLHF.

The chain joins TRBV27 to TRBJ1-1, with D hard to call. The CDR3 has 14 residues. Germline values: CDR1 MNHEY, CDR2 SMNVEV (reference sequence). The germline V and J ends were trimmed by 3 bases and 0 bases, with 8 bases remaining between them. The DNA of the CDR3 is TGTGCCAGCAGTTTCAGCAGGCTGAACACTGAAGCTTTCTTT. It yields the protein CASSFSRLNTEAFF.

Here the CDR3 DNA reads TGTGCCAGCAGTTCCTCAGGGGAAGGCTACACCTTC. This encodes CASSSSGEGYTF. The rearrangement links TRBV27 to TRBJ1-2; tentatively, D is TRBD1 (6 bases). Deletions cut 4 bases from V and 8 bases from J, with 11 bases between. The CDR3 loop spans 12 amino acids. Germline lookup yields CDR1 MNHEY and CDR2 SMNVEV (reference sequence).

The chain has TRBV6-6 and TRBJ2-1; D gene unclear. This CDR3 has 14 amino acids. Germline loops: CDR1 MNHNY, CDR2 SVGAGI (reference sequence). The V end was cut by 7 bases, the J end by 1 base, with 11 bases between. CDR3 in amino acids: CASTFPGSYNEQFF. DNA for the CDR3: TGTGCCAGCACCTTCCCGGGTTCCTACAATGAGCAGTTCTTC.